This record looks at one TCR beta chain sequence and its context. The target antigen is unknown. The data stem from a study of monozygotic twins with inflammatory bowel disease. In preparing each TCR library, roughly 4,000 ng of total RNA was used. TCRdb re-called the 5' RACE reads; every CDR3 protein appears as one record, without DNA. The sample holds some 440,000 distinct CDR3 sequences. Per germline, CDR1 SGHKS and CDR2 YYEKEE (reference sequence). CDR3 length equals 16 residues. Whole-study findings and limits: No one strong IBD-associated signal or clonotype was supported.

This sequence joins TRBV5-5 and TRBJ2-2; checking the TCRdb D call of TRBD1 is not possible without DNA. The receptor comes from a human donor with ulcerative colitis or Crohn's disease, or a healthy co-twin of an affected twin (not recorded which). Sequencing input: blood. This CDR3 is CASSLGGRPNTGELFF.